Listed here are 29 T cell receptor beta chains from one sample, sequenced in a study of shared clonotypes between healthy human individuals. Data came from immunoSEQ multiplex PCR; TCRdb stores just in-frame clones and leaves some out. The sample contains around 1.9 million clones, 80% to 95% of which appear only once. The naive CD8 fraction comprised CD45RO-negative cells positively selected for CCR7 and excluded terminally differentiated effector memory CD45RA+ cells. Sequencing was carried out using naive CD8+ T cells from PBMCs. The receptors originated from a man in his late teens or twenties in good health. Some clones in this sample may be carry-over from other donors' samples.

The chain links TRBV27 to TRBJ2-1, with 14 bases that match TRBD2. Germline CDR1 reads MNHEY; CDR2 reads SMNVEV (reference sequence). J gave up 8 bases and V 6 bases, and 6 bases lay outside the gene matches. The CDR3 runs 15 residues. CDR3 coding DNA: TGTGCCAGCAGCCCCGGGACTAGCGGGAGCTATGAGCAGTTCTTC. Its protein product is CASSPGTSGSYEQFF.

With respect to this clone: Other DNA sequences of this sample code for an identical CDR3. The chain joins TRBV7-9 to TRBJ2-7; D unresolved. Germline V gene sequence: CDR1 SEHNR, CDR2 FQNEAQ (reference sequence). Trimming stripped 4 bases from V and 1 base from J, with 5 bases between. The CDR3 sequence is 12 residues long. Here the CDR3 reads CASSWSSYEQYF. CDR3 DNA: TGTGCCAGCAGCTGGAGTTCCTACGAGCAGTACTTC.

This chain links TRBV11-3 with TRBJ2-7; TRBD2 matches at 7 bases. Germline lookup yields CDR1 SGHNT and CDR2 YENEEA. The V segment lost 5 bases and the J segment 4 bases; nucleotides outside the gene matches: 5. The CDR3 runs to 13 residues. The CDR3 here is CASSLRAGYEQYF. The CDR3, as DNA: TGTGCCAGCAGCCTCCGAGCGGGGTACGAGCAGTACTTC.

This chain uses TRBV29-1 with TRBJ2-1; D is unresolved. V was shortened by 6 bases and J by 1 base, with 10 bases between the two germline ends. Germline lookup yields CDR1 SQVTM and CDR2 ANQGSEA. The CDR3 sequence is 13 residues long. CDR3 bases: TGCAGCGTACATGATGGGTCCTACAATGAGCAGTTCTTC. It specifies CSVHDGSYNEQFF.

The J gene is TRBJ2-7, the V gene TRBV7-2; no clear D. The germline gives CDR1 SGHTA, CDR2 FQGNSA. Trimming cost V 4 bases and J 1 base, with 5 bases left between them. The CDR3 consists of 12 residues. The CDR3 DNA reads TGTGCCAGCAGCTCGCCGTCCTACGAGCAGTACTTC. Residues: CASSSPSYEQYF.

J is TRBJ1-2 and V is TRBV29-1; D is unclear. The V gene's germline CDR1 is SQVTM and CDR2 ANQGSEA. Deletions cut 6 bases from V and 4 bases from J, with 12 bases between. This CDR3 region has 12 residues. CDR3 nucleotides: TGCAGCGTCGTAACGACCGCCTATGGCTACACCTTC. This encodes CSVVTTAYGYTF. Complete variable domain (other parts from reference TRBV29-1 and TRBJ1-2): SAVISQKPSRDICQRGTSLTIQCQVDSQVTMMFWYRQQPGQSLTLIATANQGSEATYESGFVIDKFPISRPNLTFSTLTVSNMSPEDSSIYLCSVVTTAYGYTFGSGTRLTVV.

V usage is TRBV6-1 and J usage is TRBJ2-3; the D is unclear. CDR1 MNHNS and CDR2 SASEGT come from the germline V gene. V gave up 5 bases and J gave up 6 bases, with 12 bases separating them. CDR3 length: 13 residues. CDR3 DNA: TGTGCCAGCAGTCGGGTATTGGGGGATACGCAGTATTTT. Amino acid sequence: CASSRVLGDTQYF.

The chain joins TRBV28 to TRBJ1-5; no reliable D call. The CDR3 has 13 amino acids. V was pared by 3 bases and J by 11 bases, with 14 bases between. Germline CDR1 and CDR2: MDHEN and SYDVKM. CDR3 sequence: CASSFSFTSAQHF. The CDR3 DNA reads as TGTGCCAGCAGTTTCAGCTTTACGTCGGCCCAGCATTTT.

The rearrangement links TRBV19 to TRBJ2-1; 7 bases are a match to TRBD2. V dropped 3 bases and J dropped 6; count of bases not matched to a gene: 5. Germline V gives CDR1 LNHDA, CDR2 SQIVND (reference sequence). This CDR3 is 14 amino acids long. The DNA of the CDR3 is TGTGCCAGTAGTATGGGCGGGAGTCCCAATGAGCAGTTCTTC. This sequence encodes CASSMGGSPNEQFF.

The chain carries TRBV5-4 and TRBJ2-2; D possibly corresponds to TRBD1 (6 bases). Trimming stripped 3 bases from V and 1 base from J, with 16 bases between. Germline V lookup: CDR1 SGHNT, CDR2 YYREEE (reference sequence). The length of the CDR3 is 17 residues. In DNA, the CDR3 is TGTGCCAGCAGCTCTCCCTCGACAGGACAGAACACCGGGGAGCTGTTTTTT. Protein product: CASSSPSTGQNTGELFF.

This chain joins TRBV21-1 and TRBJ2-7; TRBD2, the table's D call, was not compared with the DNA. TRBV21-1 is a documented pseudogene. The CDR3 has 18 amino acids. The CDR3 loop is CASRSTGTSGRASYEQYF. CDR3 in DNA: TGTGCCAGCAGGAGCACGGGGACTAGCGGGAGGGCCTCGTACGAGCAGTACTTC.

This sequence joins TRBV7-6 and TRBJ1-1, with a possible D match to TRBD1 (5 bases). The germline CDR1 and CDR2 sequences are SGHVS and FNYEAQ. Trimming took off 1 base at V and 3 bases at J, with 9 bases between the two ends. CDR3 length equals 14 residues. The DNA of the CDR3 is TGTGCCAGCAGCTTAGGAGGGGTTTACACTGAAGCTTTCTTT. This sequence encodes CASSLGGVYTEAFF.

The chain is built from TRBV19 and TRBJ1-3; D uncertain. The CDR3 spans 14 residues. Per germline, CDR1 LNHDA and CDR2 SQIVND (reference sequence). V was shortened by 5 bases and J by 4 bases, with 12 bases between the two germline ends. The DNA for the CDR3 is TGTGCCAGTAGTTCCCTTAATTCCGGAAACACCATATATTTT. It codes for CASSSLNSGNTIYF.

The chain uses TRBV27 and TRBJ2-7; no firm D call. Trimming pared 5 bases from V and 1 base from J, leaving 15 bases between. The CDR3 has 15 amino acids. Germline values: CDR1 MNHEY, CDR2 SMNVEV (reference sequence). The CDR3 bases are TGTGCCAGCAGTCCCGGCCGAACTCCGTCCTACGAGCAGTACTTC. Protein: CASSPGRTPSYEQYF.

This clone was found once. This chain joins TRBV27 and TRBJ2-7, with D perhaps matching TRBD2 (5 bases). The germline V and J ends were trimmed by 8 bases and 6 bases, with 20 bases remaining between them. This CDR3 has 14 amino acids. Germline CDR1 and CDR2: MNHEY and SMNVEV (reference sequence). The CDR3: CASALSGVPGEQYF. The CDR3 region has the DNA TGTGCCAGCGCTCTCTCCGGGGTCCCGGGCGAGCAGTACTTC.

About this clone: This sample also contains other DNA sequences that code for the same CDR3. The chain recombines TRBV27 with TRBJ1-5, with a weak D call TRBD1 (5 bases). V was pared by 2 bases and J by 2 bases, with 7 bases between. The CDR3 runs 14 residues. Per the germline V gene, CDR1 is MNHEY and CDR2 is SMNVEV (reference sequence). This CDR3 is CASSLIGGNQPQHF. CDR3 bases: TGTGCCAGCAGTTTAATAGGGGGCAATCAGCCCCAGCATTTT.

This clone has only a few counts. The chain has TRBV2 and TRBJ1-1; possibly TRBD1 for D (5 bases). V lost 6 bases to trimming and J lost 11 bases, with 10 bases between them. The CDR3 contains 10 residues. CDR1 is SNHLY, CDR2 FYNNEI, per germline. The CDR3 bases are TGTGCCAGCAGAAGCGGGGACGCTTTCTTT. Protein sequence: CASRSGDAFF.

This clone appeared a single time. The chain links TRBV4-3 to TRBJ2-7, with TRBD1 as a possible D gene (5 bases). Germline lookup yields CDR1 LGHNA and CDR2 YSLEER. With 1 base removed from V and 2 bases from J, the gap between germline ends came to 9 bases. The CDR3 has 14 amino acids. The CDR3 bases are TGCGCCAGCAGCCAAGGTCCAGGGACCTACGAGCAGTACTTC. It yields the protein CASSQGPGTYEQYF.

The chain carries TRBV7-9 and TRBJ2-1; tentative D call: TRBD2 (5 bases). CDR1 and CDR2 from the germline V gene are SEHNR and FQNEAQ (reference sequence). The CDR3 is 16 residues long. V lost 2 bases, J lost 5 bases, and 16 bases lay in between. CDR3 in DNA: TGTGCCAGCAGCTTACTAGAGGTCGGGATCGACAATGAGCAGTTCTTC. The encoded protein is CASSLLEVGIDNEQFF.

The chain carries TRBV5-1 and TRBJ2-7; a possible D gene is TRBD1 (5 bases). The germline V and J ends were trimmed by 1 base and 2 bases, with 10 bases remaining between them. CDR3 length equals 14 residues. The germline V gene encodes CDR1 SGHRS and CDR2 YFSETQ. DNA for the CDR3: TGCGCCAGCAGCTTGATAGGGGCCCCCTACGAGCAGTACTTC. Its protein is CASSLIGAPYEQYF.

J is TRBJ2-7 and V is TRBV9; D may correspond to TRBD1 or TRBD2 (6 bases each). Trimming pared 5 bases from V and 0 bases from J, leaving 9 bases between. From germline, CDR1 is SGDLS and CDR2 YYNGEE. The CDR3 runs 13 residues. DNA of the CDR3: TGTGCCAGCAGAGGGGGGAGCTCCTACGAGCAGTACTTC. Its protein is CASRGGSSYEQYF. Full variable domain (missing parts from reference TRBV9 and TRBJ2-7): DSGVTQTPKHLITATGQRVTLRCSPRSGDLSVYWYQQSLDQGLQFLIQYYNGEERAKGNILERFSAQQFPDLHSELNLSSLELGDSALYFCASRGGSSYEQYFGPGTRLTVT.

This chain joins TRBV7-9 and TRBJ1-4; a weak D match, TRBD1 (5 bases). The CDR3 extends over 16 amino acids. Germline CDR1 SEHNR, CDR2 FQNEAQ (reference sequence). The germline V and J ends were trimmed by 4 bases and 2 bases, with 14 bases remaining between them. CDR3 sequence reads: CASSWASWGTNEKLFF. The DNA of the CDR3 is TGTGCCAGCAGCTGGGCTAGTTGGGGGACTAATGAAAAACTGTTTTTT.

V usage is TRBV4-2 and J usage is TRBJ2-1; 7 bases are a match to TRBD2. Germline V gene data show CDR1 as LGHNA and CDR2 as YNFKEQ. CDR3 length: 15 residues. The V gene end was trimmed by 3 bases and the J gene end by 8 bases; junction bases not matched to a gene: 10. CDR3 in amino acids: CASSQGLTSSHEQFF. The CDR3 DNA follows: TGTGCCAGCAGCCAGGGTTTGACTAGCTCCCATGAGCAGTTCTTC.

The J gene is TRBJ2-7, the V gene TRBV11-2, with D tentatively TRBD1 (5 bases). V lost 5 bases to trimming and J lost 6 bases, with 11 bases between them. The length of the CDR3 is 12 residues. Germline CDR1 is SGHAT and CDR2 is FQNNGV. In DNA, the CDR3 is TGTGCCAGCAGCAAGACAGCCCCCGAGCAGTACTTC. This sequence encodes CASSKTAPEQYF.

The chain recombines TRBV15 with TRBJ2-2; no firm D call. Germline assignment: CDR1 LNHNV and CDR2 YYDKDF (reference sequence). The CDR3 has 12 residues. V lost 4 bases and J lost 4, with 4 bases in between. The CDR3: CATSTTTGELFF. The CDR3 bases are TGTGCCACCAGCACCACCACCGGGGAGCTGTTTTTT. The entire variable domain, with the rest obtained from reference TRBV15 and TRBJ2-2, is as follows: DAMVIQNPRYQVTQFGKPVTLSCSQTLNHNVMYWYQQKSSQAPKLLFHYYDKDFNNEADTPDNFQSRRPNTSFCFLDIRSPGLGDTAMYLCATSTTTGELFFGEGSRLTVL.

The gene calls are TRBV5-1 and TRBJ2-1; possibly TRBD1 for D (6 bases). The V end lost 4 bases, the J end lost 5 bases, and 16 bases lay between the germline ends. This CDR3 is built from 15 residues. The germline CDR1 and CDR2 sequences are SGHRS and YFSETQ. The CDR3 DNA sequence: TGCGCCAGCAGCCCGTGGACAGCGTTAAACAATGAGCAGTTCTTC. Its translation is CASSPWTALNNEQFF.

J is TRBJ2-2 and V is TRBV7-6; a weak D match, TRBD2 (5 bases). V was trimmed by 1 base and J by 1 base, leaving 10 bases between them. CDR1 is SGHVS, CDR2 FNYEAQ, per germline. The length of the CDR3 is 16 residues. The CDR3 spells CASSLVDGMNTGELFF. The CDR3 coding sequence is TGTGCCAGCAGCTTAGTTGACGGGATGAACACCGGGGAGCTGTTTTTT.

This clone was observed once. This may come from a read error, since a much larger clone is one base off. The CDR3 region has the DNA TGTGCCAGCAGCTTAGTCCGGGAGACCCAGTACTTC. This codes for CASSLVRETQYF. This sequence joins TRBV11-1 and TRBJ2-5, with D uncertain. Germline lookup yields CDR1 SGHAT and CDR2 FQDESV (reference sequence). The CDR3 is 12 residues long. V lost 1 base and J 5 bases, leaving 5 bases between the germline ends.

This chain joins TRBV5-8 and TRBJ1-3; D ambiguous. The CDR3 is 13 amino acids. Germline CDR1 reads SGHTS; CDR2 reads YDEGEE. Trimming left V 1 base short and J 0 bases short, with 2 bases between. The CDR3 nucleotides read TGTGCCAGCAGCTTGTACTCTGGAAACACCATATATTTT. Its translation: CASSLYSGNTIYF.